Described below is a single T cell receptor beta chain sequence and its context. The specificity of this receptor is unknown. The sample holds no much larger clone one base away, and base qualities are not on file. This specimen belongs to a study of T cell responses to AZD1222 COVID-19 vaccine (dated by TCRdb to the early 2020s). With regard to the full study: AZD1222 recipients given second doses at about 4 weeks or at about 12 weeks were pooled, since spike-specific TCR depth and breadth were not found to differ between the two schedules. TCR sequencing was performed for 230 to 250 trial participants, of whom about 210 were given two doses of AZD1222 and around 25 were given two doses of MenACWY control vaccine. Enrollment into the trials was organized by age into subgroups of 18-55, 56-69 and 70-plus years, and those subgroups contained roughly 140, 27 and 60 TCR-sequenced participants, respectively.

Broader findings and caveats from the paper: Epitopes outside the regions mutated in the B.1.351 and B.1.1.7 variants were reportedly recognized by nearly half of the unique spike-specific TCRs. In the small 56-69-year group, the increase in depth fell short of significance, most likely because of low power. Because no samples from the day 14 peak response were available, repertoires could be characterized only after the peak T cell response. The whole spike protein was spanned by vaccine-associated CD4 TCRs, and dominant responses were seen in regions 160-218 and 743-854. Conclusions about previously exposed vaccinees are limited, since just 6 or 7 AZD1222 recipients were seropositive for SARS-CoV-2 at baseline. After two AZD1222 doses, spike-specific TCR breadth and depth were significantly higher than at day 0 and than in MenACWY recipients. Most participants were white British and females outnumbered males, and the authors suggested that clonal diversity may have been underestimated.

What this sample's time point label stands for: baseline before first vaccination. Vaccinee samples came from UK trials COV001 and COV002, including a single-blind randomized controlled phase 2/3 trial of AZD1222 (ChAdOx1 nCoV-19) in healthy adults. For TCRbeta chain sequencing, PBMC samples were collected from trial participants at day 0 and at day 28 after the second dose. The CDR3 measures 11 amino acids from cysteine to phenylalanine. Only the CDR3 DNA stays, 33 bases, in frame from base 1. The V end loses 3 bases and the J end loses 1 base, and a stretch of 0 bases separates them. CDR1 and CDR2, per the germline V gene (reference sequence), are SEHNR and FQNEAQ. The CDR3 regions of human TCRbeta chains were analyzed by immunosequencing. In the source study's methods: TCRs in the repertoires were matched against a reference library of SARS-CoV-2-specific TCRs that had been generated with the MIRA antigen-specificity platform. Breadth was defined as the fraction of unique TCRs that were SARS-CoV-2-associated, and depth was defined as the fraction of total T cells that were SARS-CoV-2-associated. Using the MIRA data, every spike-specific TCR was mapped to the spike region that the TCR reacted to and assigned to either a CD4 or a CD8 class. Log10-transformed breadth and depth values were compared by one-way ANOVA with Sidak's multiple comparisons tests. Held by TCRdb, this immuneACCESS table contains in-frame sequences only and omits some clones. Under half of the omission traces to an unresolved V gene where checked; the cause of the rest is unknown. V and J calls plus clone size are reproduced from that table; the DNA served to infer D and trimming. The sample contains about 140,000 clones, 92% of them found a single time. Of the sample, approximately 5.4% falls within the top ten clones.

Rearrangement joined TRBV7-9 to TRBJ1-1, with no confidently assigned D gene. This sample comprised peripheral blood, obtained on day 0 of AZD1222 vaccination. The TCR sequence derives from an adult in good health. The DNA is as follows: TGTGCCAGCAGCTTGAACACTGAAGCTTTCTTT. This sequence encodes CASSLNTEAFF.